Below, one TCR beta chain is given with its context. Its specificity is unknown. It was with a sample-barcoded 5' primer and a J-beta primer mix that a second PCR of about 6 to 12 cycles was run. TCRdb independently ran MiXCR on the 5' RACE reads; one entry per CDR3 protein. The table records over 950,000 distinct CDR3 sequences, 35% to 45% of them present only once. Every participating donor contributed 9.5 to 10 milliliters of peripheral blood through a draw. Extracted total RNA amounted to at least 5.5 micrograms for each sample. These data belong to a study of blood T cells in healthy people across ages. Trimming left V 5 bases short and J 2 bases short, with 12 bases between. CDR1 and CDR2 from the germline V gene are SGHTA and FQGNSA. The CDR3 contains 14 residues. Study observations and caveats: Across the age range, TCR beta diversity per million T cells fell in a roughly linear way.

The rearrangement links TRBV7-2 to TRBJ1-2, with D unresolved. The sequence derives from a man between 18 and 35 years old in good health. The sequenced sample was blood. The CDR3 region is CASSSRRGNYGYTF. The CDR3 DNA follows: TGTGCCAGCAGCAGTCGAAGAGGGAACTATGGCTACACCTTC.